One and the same sample provided the 10 T cell receptor beta chains below, sequenced in a study of blood T cell repertoires in COVID-19. Using immunoSEQ multiplex PCR, the repertoire was profiled, and TCRdb retains in-frame clones only, with some absent. Of tens of thousands of clones listed, roughly 81% are singletons. Material: peripheral blood. The receptors originated from a woman aged 70 to 79 with acute or convalescent COVID-19.

This clone was seen only a few times. V and J are TRBV2 and TRBJ1-3, with 7 nucleotides matching TRBD1. The CDR3 length is 12 residues. J was trimmed by 2 bases and V by 9 bases; bases with no gene match: 1. Germline V gives CDR1 SNHLY, CDR2 FYNNEI. For the CDR3, the DNA is TGTGCCAGTGGACAGGCTGGAAACACCATATATTTT. This encodes CASGQAGNTIYF.

V gene TRBV7-2 combines with J gene TRBJ1-5; D is unresolved. There are 15 residues in the CDR3. V shed 2 bases and J shed 0 bases, with 8 bases lying between them. Germline CDR1 and CDR2: SGHTA and FQGNSA. The CDR3 reads CASSLFQNSNQPQHF. CDR3 bases: TGTGCCAGCAGCTTATTTCAGAATAGCAATCAGCCCCAGCATTTT.

This clone was found a few times. The chain recombines TRBV5-1 with TRBJ2-3; D remains unclear. Trimming shortened V by 3 bases and J by 6 bases, and 8 bases separated the two germline ends. Germline loops: CDR1 SGHRS, CDR2 YFSETQ. The CDR3 loop spans 12 amino acids. The CDR3 region has the DNA TGCGCCAGCAGCTGGCTGTTTGATACGCAGTATTTT. Translation gives CASSWLFDTQYF.

The chain is built from TRBV5-1 and TRBJ1-4, with D possibly matching TRBD1 (5 bases). The germline CDR1 and CDR2 sequences are SGHRS and YFSETQ. The V end was cut by 6 bases, the J end by 1 base, with 13 bases between. The length of the CDR3 is 15 residues. CDR3 sequence (DNA): TGCGCCAGCACCCTTGGTAGGGGAACTAATGAAAAACTGTTTTTT. Protein product: CASTLGRGTNEKLFF.

The chain couples TRBV7-9 to TRBJ1-1; no firm D call. Germline loops: CDR1 SEHNR, CDR2 FQNEAQ (reference sequence). This CDR3 contains 17 residues. Deletions cut 3 bases from V and 1 base from J, with 18 bases between. The CDR3 loop reads CASSLPISRHKNTEAFF. The CDR3 region has the DNA TGTGCCAGCAGCTTGCCCATATCCAGGCACAAGAACACTGAAGCTTTCTTT.

This chain connects TRBV19 to TRBJ1-5; 8 bases line up with TRBD1. V shed 5 bases, J shed 4 bases, and the junction held 10 bases outside the gene matches. CDR1 is LNHDA and CDR2 is SQIVND in the germline V gene (reference sequence). The CDR3 runs to 16 residues. The CDR3 region is CASSVIGQGWNQPQHF. The CDR3 DNA reads as TGTGCCAGTAGTGTTATAGGACAGGGATGGAATCAGCCCCAGCATTTT.

This clone was detected only once. The gene calls are TRBV27 and TRBJ2-6; maybe TRBD2 (5 bases). V was trimmed by 4 bases and J by 0 bases, leaving 10 bases between them. The length of the CDR3 is 16 residues. Germline loops: CDR1 MNHEY, CDR2 SMNVEV (reference sequence). CDR3 loop: CASSSSFLSGANVLTF. DNA for the CDR3: TGTGCCAGCAGTTCTAGCTTTCTCTCTGGGGCCAACGTCCTGACTTTC.

The chain employs TRBV7-7 and TRBJ1-4, with D possibly matching TRBD1 (5 bases). The CDR3 spans 15 residues. Germline V gives CDR1 SSHAT, CDR2 FNYEAQ (reference sequence). Trimming removed 1 base from V and 4 bases from J, with 10 bases in between. The CDR3 sequence is CASSLEPGLNEKLFF. The DNA for the CDR3 is TGTGCCAGCAGCTTAGAGCCAGGGCTTAATGAAAAACTGTTTTTT. The entire variable domain, with the rest obtained from reference TRBV7-7 and TRBJ1-4, is as follows: GAGVSQSPRYKVTKRGQDVTLRCDPISSHATLYWYQQALGQGPEFLTYFNYEAQPDKSGLPSDRFSAERPEGSISTLTIQRTEQRDSAMYRCASSLEPGLNEKLFFGSGTQLSVL.

The CDR3 loop reads CASSGGVRTQGRRDYGYTF. The CDR3 DNA reads TGTGCCAGTAGTGGTGGTGTAAGAACACAAGGGAGGCGAGACTATGGCTACACCTTC. V and J are TRBV19 and TRBJ1-2, with D unclear. Germline loops: CDR1 LNHDA, CDR2 SQIVND (reference sequence). Trimming took off 5 bases at V and 3 bases at J, with 28 bases between the two ends. CDR3 size: 19 residues.

The gene calls are TRBV2 and TRBJ1-5; a possible D gene is TRBD1 (5 bases). Trimming pared 9 bases from V and 3 bases from J, leaving 12 bases between. The CDR3 sequence is 13 residues long. Germline lookup yields CDR1 SNHLY and CDR2 FYNNEI. The CDR3 sequence: CASKGHPNQPQHF. The CDR3 nucleotides read TGTGCCAGTAAGGGGCACCCCAATCAGCCCCAGCATTTT.